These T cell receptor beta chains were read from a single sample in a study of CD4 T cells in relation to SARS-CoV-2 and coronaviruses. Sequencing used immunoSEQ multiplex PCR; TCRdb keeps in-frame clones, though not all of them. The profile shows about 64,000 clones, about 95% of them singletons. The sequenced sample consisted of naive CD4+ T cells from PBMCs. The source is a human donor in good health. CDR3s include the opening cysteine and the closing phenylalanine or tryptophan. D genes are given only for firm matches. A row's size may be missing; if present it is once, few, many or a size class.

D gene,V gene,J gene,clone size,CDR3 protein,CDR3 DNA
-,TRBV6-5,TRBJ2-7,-,CASTFIQGGNYEQYF,TGTGCCAGCACCTTCATACAGGGGGGGAATTACGAGCAGTACTTC
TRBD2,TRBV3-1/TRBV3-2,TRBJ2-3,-,CASSLRTSGRADTQYF,TGTGCCAGCAGCCTTAGGACTAGCGGGAGGGCCGATACGCAGTATTTT
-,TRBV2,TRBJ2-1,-,CASCRRRGEQFF,TGTGCCAGCTGTAGGAGACGCGGAGAGCAGTTCTTC
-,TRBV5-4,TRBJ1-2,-,CASSLATQGQRYGYTF,TGTGCCAGCAGCTTGGCTACGCAGGGGCAGCGGTATGGCTACACCTTC
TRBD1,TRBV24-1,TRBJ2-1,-,CATSATGQGVGSEQFF,TGTGCCACCAGTGCCACCGGACAGGGAGTTGGCAGTGAGCAGTTCTTC
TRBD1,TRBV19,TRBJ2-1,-,CASSTTGDTEQFF,TGTGCCAGTAGTACCACAGGGGATACTGAGCAGTTCTTC
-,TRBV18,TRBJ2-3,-,CASSSSTAGTDTQYF,TGTGCCAGCTCATCCTCGACTGCCGGCACAGATACGCAGTATTTT
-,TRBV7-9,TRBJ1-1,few,CASSLTVNTEAFF,TGTGCCAGCAGCTTGACGGTAAACACTGAAGCTTTCTTT
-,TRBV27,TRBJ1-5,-,CASSLSRGAGQPQHF,TGTGCCAGCAGTTTATCGAGAGGAGCGGGTCAGCCCCAGCATTTT
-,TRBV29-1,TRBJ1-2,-,CSVEPPGTVYGYTF,TGCAGCGTTGAACCACCCGGGACCGTCTATGGCTACACCTTC
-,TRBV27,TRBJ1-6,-,CASTWTAPNSPLHF,TGTGCCAGCACCTGGACAGCGCCTAATTCACCCCTCCACTTT
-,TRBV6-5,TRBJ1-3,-,CASSYSSRGNVNTIYF,TGTGCCAGCAGTTACTCGAGTAGGGGGAACGTAAACACCATATATTTT
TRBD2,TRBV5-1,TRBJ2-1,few,CASSLLGQGISGRAYNEQFF,TGCGCCAGCAGCTTGTTGGGACAGGGTATTAGCGGGAGGGCCTACAATGAGCAGTTCTTC
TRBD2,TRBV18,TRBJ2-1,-,CASSPRTSGLNEQFF,TGTGCCAGCTCACCACGGACTAGCGGGTTGAATGAGCAGTTCTTC
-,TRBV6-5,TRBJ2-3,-,CASSPGAADTQYF,TGTGCCAGCAGTCCGGGGGCAGCGGATACGCAGTATTTT
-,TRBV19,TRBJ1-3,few,CASSSQGPGNTIYF,TGTGCCAGTAGTTCTCAGGGGCCTGGAAACACCATATATTTT
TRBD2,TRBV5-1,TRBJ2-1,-,CASSPGTTRLHEQFF,TGCGCCAGCAGCCCCGGGACTACCCGACTCCATGAGCAGTTCTTC
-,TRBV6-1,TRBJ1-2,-,CASSEAAGAGYTF,TGTGCCAGCAGTGAAGCGGCCGGGGCAGGCTACACCTTC
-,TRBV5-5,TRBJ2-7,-,CASFIAERASYEQYF,TGTGCCAGCTTTATAGCGGAGAGAGCCTCCTACGAGCAGTACTTC
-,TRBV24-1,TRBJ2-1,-,CATSDFRAPTNEQFF,TGTGCCACCAGTGATTTTAGAGCCCCTACAAATGAGCAGTTCTTC
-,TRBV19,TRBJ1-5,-,CASRPRTVSYQPQHF,TGTGCCAGTAGGCCAAGGACAGTATCCTATCAGCCCCAGCATTTT
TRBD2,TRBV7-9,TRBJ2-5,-,CASSPPGGSTTRDQYF,TGTGCCAGCAGCCCGCCGGGGGGGAGCACAACAAGAGACCAGTACTTC
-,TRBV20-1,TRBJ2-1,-,CSANVNEQFF,TGCAGTGCTAACGTCAATGAGCAGTTCTTC
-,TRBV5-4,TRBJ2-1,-,CASSPGLMSSYNEQFF,TGTGCCAGCAGCCCGGGACTCATGAGCTCCTACAATGAGCAGTTCTTC
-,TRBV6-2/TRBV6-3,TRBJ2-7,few,CASSPPPLYEQYF,TGTGCCAGCAGTCCCCCACCCCTTTACGAGCAGTACTTC
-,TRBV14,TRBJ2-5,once,CASSQGARSETQYF,TGTGCCAGCAGCCAGGGGGCACGTTCGGAGACCCAGTACTTC
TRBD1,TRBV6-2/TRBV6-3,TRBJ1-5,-,CASSNSGTGGNQPQHF,TGTGCCAGCAGTAACTCCGGGACAGGGGGTAATCAGCCCCAGCATTTT
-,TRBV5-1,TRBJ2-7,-,CASSSARHYSDEQYF,TGCGCCAGCAGCTCCGCGAGGCACTATAGTGACGAGCAGTACTTC
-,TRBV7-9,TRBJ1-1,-,CASSPIGRSMNTEAFF,TGTGCCAGCAGCCCGATAGGACGGAGCATGAACACTGAAGCTTTCTTT
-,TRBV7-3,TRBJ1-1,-,CASSLGGTNTEAFF,TGTGCCAGCAGCTTAGGGGGGACGAACACTGAAGCTTTCTTT
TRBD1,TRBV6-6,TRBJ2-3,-,CASRTGEGDTQYF,TGTGCCAGTAGGACAGGGGAGGGAGATACGCAGTATTTT
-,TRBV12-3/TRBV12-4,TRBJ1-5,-,CASSSQEGQPQHF,TGTGCCAGCAGTTCCCAGGAGGGTCAGCCCCAGCATTTT
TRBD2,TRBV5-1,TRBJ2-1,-,CASSTTSGTLDEQFF,TGCGCCAGCAGCACGACTAGCGGGACCCTCGATGAGCAGTTCTTC